The entry that follows covers one T cell receptor beta chain sequence. Its antigen remains undetermined. One base away there is no much larger clone; base qualities are not given. From the cysteine through the phenylalanine, the CDR3 covers 17 amino acids. Only CDR3 DNA is held: 51 bases, read in frame from base 1. Sequences SGHNT (CDR1) and YYREEE (CDR2) are obtained from the germline V gene (reference sequence). V is trimmed back by 4 bases and J by 2 bases, and the junction contains 13 bases that no gene match accounts for. These data belong to a study of a mutant IDH1 vaccine in newly diagnosed glioma (dated by TCRdb to about 2021). The study in broad terms: In the chemotherapy-containing groups, vaccination started alongside temozolomide cycles, whereas in patients who had radiotherapy alone it started 4-6 weeks after radiotherapy. The approximately 33 treated patients were approximately 62% male and 37.5% female, with a mean age of 40.4 years. Prior to enrollment, standard therapy consisting of radiotherapy alone, temozolomide alone, or radiochemotherapy with temozolomide had been administered to patients, with the combination being received by most patients. The week-35 safety follow-up took place at visit V12, and the week-47 end of study took place at visit V13. Six visits were used for peripheral blood collection: V03 (baseline), V05, V07, V10, V12 and V13. For exploratory analyses, roughly 25 treated patients had longitudinal TCRB deep sequencing done wherever samples were available. The paper's findings and limits, for the study overall: Immune responses induced by the vaccine were seen in roughly 95% of patients across multiple MHC alleles. The authors noted that analyses of patient blood samples could not be reproduced because of sample limitations. Selection of PBMC samples for TCRB deep sequencing was based on availability. Pseudoprogression seemed to be unrelated to changes in the top peripheral T cell clonotypes found by TCRB sequencing.

Taken with the paper, the label for time point translates to: week 47, end of study. A 20-mer mutant IDH1 peptide at 300 micrograms in Montanide made up each vaccine dose, which was injected subcutaneously together with topical imiquimod. Patients received eight vaccinations in weeks 1, 3, 5, 7, 11, 15, 19 and 23, corresponding to visits V03 through V10. The donors had newly diagnosed IDH1-mutant astrocytomas of WHO grade 3 or 4 that showed loss of nuclear ATRX. The samples were drawn from NOA16, a multicentre, single-arm, open-label phase I trial in Germany that tested a mutant IDH1 peptide vaccine in humans for the first time. Genomic DNA for TCRB sequencing was extracted from EDTA blood using the DNeasy Blood and Tissue Kit. Library generation was performed with the immunoSEQ multiplex PCR assay. Rearranged TCR beta chain sequences were amplified with the hsTCRB Kit following the manufacturer's protocol. TCRB libraries were sequenced on an Illumina MiSeq. The original methods were these. The kit vendor's proprietary platform handled demultiplexing, trimming and gene mapping. The table comes from immuneACCESS by way of TCRdb, which keeps in-frame sequences with V and J called. Part of the clones is missing from these tables; in studies checked, under half for an unresolved V gene and the rest for unknown reasons. D and trimming were read from the DNA, whereas the V and J calls and clone size are those reported in that table. This sample has tens of thousands of clones in its table, and 65% of those were observed once. Roughly 5% of the sample is taken by the ten largest.

The sequenced sample was peripheral blood mononuclear cells (PBMCs), obtained from a glioma patient whose treatment included an IDH1 peptide vaccine. The V gene is TRBV5-4 and the J gene is TRBJ2-5; 8 central nucleotides agree with TRBD1. This TCR was recovered from a man aged 40-49 years with glioma. Some clones in this sample may be carry-over from other donors' samples. The DNA is as follows: TGTGCCAGCAGCCCCGGGACAGGAAAGCTTGAACAAGAGACCCAGTACTTC. The encoded protein is CASSPGTGKLEQETQYF.